Each of the 31 T cell receptor beta chains below was sequenced from the same sample in a study of cytomegalovirus exposure and HLA in healthy donors. The primer mix had 60 Vbeta and 13 Jbeta primers. Clones were sequenced by immunoSEQ multiplex PCR, and TCRdb holds only the in-frame ones, with some missing. The sample has about 160,000 clones; roughly four fifths are singletons. Material for sequencing was PBMCs. These receptors were collected from a woman aged 50 to 65 in good health and CMV-seropositive.

The chain has TRBV5-1 and TRBJ2-5; no definite D call. Per the germline V gene, CDR1 is SGHRS and CDR2 is YFSETQ. Trimming took 4 bases from V and 1 from J, leaving 5 bases between them. CDR3 length: 12 amino acids. The CDR3 reads CASSRSQETQYF. CDR3 DNA: TGCGCCAGCAGCCGGTCCCAAGAGACCCAGTACTTC. The full variable domain, completed using reference TRBV5-1 and TRBJ2-5, is KAGVTQTPRYLIKTRGQQVTLSCSPISGHRSVSWYQQTPGQGLQFLFEYFSETQRNKGNFPGRFSGRQFSNSRSEMNVSTLELGDSALYLCASSRSQETQYFGPGTRLLVL.

This clone was detected a few times. The chain carries TRBV6-6 and TRBJ1-2; TRBD1 might be the D (6 bases). Between the trimmed V and J ends, which lost 8 bases and 4 bases, there was a span of 17 bases. This CDR3 has 14 amino acids. Germline V CDR1 and CDR2: MNHNY, SVGAGI (reference sequence). CDR3 protein: CASAGTSSGYGYTF. The CDR3 nucleotides are TGTGCCAGCGCTGGGACATCGTCGGGCTATGGCTACACCTTC.

The chain joins TRBV5-1 to TRBJ1-4, with D possibly being TRBD1 (5 bases). The germline V and J ends were trimmed by 2 bases and 6 bases, with 11 bases remaining between them. The CDR3 loop spans 14 amino acids. Germline loops: CDR1 SGHRS, CDR2 YFSETQ. DNA for the CDR3: TGCGCCAGCAGCTTTTCGGGGGTCGATGAAAAACTGTTTTTT. This encodes CASSFSGVDEKLFF.

The J gene is TRBJ2-1, the V gene TRBV29-1; 15 nucleotides agree with TRBD2. The CDR3 runs 14 residues. Trimming at V came to 4 bases and at J to 9 bases, leaving 4 bases not matched to a gene. The V gene's germline CDR1 is SQVTM and CDR2 ANQGSEA. In DNA form, the CDR3 reads TGCAGCGTTGCAGGACTAGCGGGGGGGGGTGAGCAGTTCTTC. Its translation is CSVAGLAGGGEQFF.

The V and J genes are TRBV4-1 and TRBJ1-1; TRBD1 matches 10 bases. Germline assignment: CDR1 MGHRA and CDR2 YSYEKL. With 2 bases clipped from V and 7 bases from J, the junction kept 13 bases outside the gene matches. This CDR3 spans 17 amino acids. The CDR3 DNA reads as TGCGCCAGCAGCCAATCCGTGACAGGGGGCTACTCGGGTGAAGCTTTCTTT. Translation gives CASSQSVTGGYSGEAFF.

V and J are TRBV9 and TRBJ2-3; 10 positions agree with TRBD2. V lost 0 bases to trimming and J lost 2 bases; unmatched junction nucleotides: 6. The germline gives CDR1 SGDLS, CDR2 YYNGEE. The CDR3 has 17 residues. The CDR3 spells CASSVGVAGGYTDTQYF. DNA of the CDR3: TGTGCCAGCAGCGTAGGAGTAGCGGGGGGCTACACAGATACGCAGTATTTT.

The chain links TRBV7-7 to TRBJ1-2; tentatively, D is TRBD1 (5 bases). The CDR3 totals 13 residues. Per germline, CDR1 SSHAT and CDR2 FNYEAQ (reference sequence). Trimming took 1 base from V and 4 from J, leaving 7 bases between them. This CDR3 is CASSLEQGYGYTF. DNA for the CDR3: TGTGCCAGCAGCTTAGAGCAGGGCTATGGCTACACCTTC.

There are a few counts of this clone. The chain recombines TRBV6-5 with TRBJ2-1; 7 bases match TRBD2. Germline V lookup: CDR1 MNHEY, CDR2 SVGAGI. The CDR3 covers 14 residues. Trimming removed 4 bases from V and 4 bases from J; junction bases left unmatched: 4. The CDR3 DNA follows: TGTGCCAGCAGTTGGGGGGGGGATTACAATGAGCAGTTCTTC. Encoded protein: CASSWGGDYNEQFF.

CDR3 protein: CASSVLAGGVNEQFF. The DNA of the CDR3 is TGTGCCAGCAGCGTATTGGCGGGGGGGGTCAATGAGCAGTTCTTC. The chain uses TRBV9 and TRBJ2-1, with 9 bases fitting TRBD2. V was pared by 1 base and J by 6 bases, with 5 bases of the junction left unmatched. The CDR3 runs to 15 residues. Germline V gives CDR1 SGDLS, CDR2 YYNGEE.

The chain couples TRBV7-2 to TRBJ2-3, with 7 bases fitting TRBD1. Germline V lookup: CDR1 SGHTA, CDR2 FQGNSA. V gave up 6 bases and J gave up 0 bases; unmatched junction bases: 6. This CDR3 has 15 residues. CDR3 amino acids: CASSPDRKSTDTQYF. The CDR3 DNA is TGTGCCAGCAGTCCGGACAGGAAAAGCACAGATACGCAGTATTTT.

The sample holds a few counts of this clone. The V gene is TRBV18, the J gene TRBJ2-5; TRBD2 matches at 10 bases. Germline-derived CDR1 and CDR2 are KGHSH and LQKENI. V was clipped by 2 bases and J by 4 bases; unmatched bases: 7. The CDR3 covers 16 residues. The CDR3 is CASSPYTSGVIETQYF. The CDR3 DNA is TGTGCCAGCTCACCATACACTAGCGGGGTTATAGAGACCCAGTACTTC.

CDR3 in amino acids: CASSPGTGRNQPQHF. The DNA for the CDR3 is TGTGCCAGCAGTCCTGGGACAGGCAGAAATCAGCCCCAGCATTTT. The V call is TRBV6-1, the J call TRBJ1-5; TRBD1 matches 8 bases. CDR1 MNHNS and CDR2 SASEGT come from the germline V gene. With V trimmed by 5 bases and J by 4 bases, 7 bases remained unmatched. The CDR3 consists of 15 residues.

V gene TRBV6-1 combines with J gene TRBJ2-7; a possible D gene is TRBD2 (6 bases). Deletions cut 8 bases from V and 1 base from J, with 21 bases between. The CDR3 has 16 amino acids. Germline lookup yields CDR1 MNHNS and CDR2 SASEGT. DNA of the CDR3: TGTGCCAGCTTTGAAGGCCTGAGGAGGGAGTCCTACGAGCAGTACTTC. The encoded protein is CASFEGLRRESYEQYF.

This chain links TRBV19 with TRBJ1-2; 8 bases align to TRBD1. Unmatched junction bases numbered 6, after V lost 8 bases and J lost 4 bases. Germline V gives CDR1 LNHDA, CDR2 SQIVND (reference sequence). This CDR3 contains 13 residues. Here the CDR3 reads CASYGTGLYGYTF. CDR3 bases: TGTGCCAGTTATGGGACAGGACTCTATGGCTACACCTTC.

The CDR3: CSVDLASETQYF. The CDR3 DNA sequence: TGCAGCGTTGATTTGGCCTCAGAGACCCAGTACTTC. The chain links TRBV29-1 to TRBJ2-5; no clear D gene. The CDR3 contains 12 residues. Trimming pared 3 bases from V and 4 bases from J, leaving 9 bases between. Germline CDR1 reads SQVTM; CDR2 reads ANQGSEA. Looking up the rest from reference TRBV29-1 and TRBJ2-5 gives the full variable domain: SAVISQKPSRDICQRGTSLTIQCQVDSQVTMMFWYRQQPGQSLTLIATANQGSEATYESGFVIDKFPISRPNLTFSTLTVSNMSPEDSSIYLCSVDLASETQYFGPGTRLLVL.

This chain connects TRBV6-5 to TRBJ1-3, with TRBD1 identical over 7 bases. The CDR3 covers 14 residues. Germline V lookup: CDR1 MNHEY, CDR2 SVGAGI. Trimming removed 6 bases from V and 8 bases from J; junction bases left unmatched: 10. CDR3 nucleotides: TGTGCCAGCAGCAGGACAGGACGCGGGGACACCATATATTTT. It codes for CASSRTGRGDTIYF.

This chain uses TRBV7-3 with TRBJ1-2; 7 positions match TRBD1. The CDR3 has 16 residues. The V and J ends lost 2 bases and 7 bases, in that order; junction bases with no gene match: 13. Germline V gene sequence: CDR1 SGHTA, CDR2 FQGTGA. The CDR3 DNA is TGTGCCAGCAGCTTAGGGTGGGACAGTGATTGGTCTGGCTACACCTTC. It codes for CASSLGWDSDWSGYTF.

This chain connects TRBV4-1 to TRBJ1-3; D is possibly TRBD1 (5 bases). Germline V gene sequence: CDR1 MGHRA, CDR2 YSYEKL. V lost 0 bases to trimming and J lost 2 bases, with 8 bases between them. This CDR3 comprises 15 residues. The CDR3 bases are TGCGCCAGCAGCCAAGATCGGACACCTGGAAACACCATATATTTT. Its translation: CASSQDRTPGNTIYF.

This clone turned up a few times. The chain carries TRBV7-9 and TRBJ2-3, with 7 bases that match TRBD1. The CDR3 consists of 14 residues. Losses at the gene ends were 5 bases for V and 4 bases for J; bases not matched to a gene: 6. The germline V gene encodes CDR1 SEHNR and CDR2 FQNEAQ (reference sequence). Here the CDR3 DNA reads TGTGCCAGCAGCATTGCGACAGGGCCAGATACGCAGTATTTT. Residues: CASSIATGPDTQYF.

The chain carries TRBV23-1 and TRBJ1-1; possibly TRBD1 for D (6 bases). TRBV23-1 is treated as an ORF (open reading frame) with a function not yet certain. Trimming stripped 6 bases from V and 0 bases from J, with 26 bases between. CDR3 length equals 19 residues. The CDR3 is CASSPTPSNRELLNTEAFF. CDR3 coding DNA: TGCGCCAGCAGCCCCACCCCGTCGAACAGGGAACTCCTGAACACTGAAGCTTTCTTT.

The chain employs TRBV30 and TRBJ2-7, with 15 bases matching TRBD2. With 0 bases clipped from V and 4 bases from J, the junction kept 1 base outside the gene matches. The CDR3 extends over 15 amino acids. Germline-derived CDR1 and CDR2 are GTSNPN and SVGIG (reference sequence). The chain's CDR3 is CAWSVGTSGGYEQYF. CDR3 DNA: TGTGCCTGGAGTGTAGGGACTAGCGGGGGGTACGAGCAGTACTTC.

The J gene is TRBJ2-7, the V gene TRBV4-2; D perhaps matches TRBD2 (6 bases). The CDR3 extends over 12 amino acids. The V gene lost 5 bases and the J gene lost 6 bases, with 11 bases spanning the gap. Germline V gene data show CDR1 as LGHNA and CDR2 as YNFKEQ. The CDR3 DNA reads TGTGCCAGCAGCGTCCCCGGGGGCGAGCAGTACTTC. It specifies CASSVPGGEQYF.

This clone occurred once. The V gene is TRBV30, the J gene TRBJ1-3, with 7 bases matching TRBD1. Germline V gives CDR1 GTSNPN, CDR2 SVGIG (reference sequence). With V trimmed by 8 bases and J by 7 bases, 14 bases remained unmatched. There are 14 residues in the CDR3. CDR3 nucleotide sequence: TGTGCCCGGGGGTACGGGACAGAGGAGAACACCATATATTTT. This gives the protein CARGYGTEENTIYF.

This sequence joins TRBV5-1 and TRBJ2-3; D is perhaps TRBD2 (7 bases). CDR3 length: 17 residues. Germline assignment: CDR1 SGHRS and CDR2 YFSETQ. The V end lost 0 bases, the J end lost 6 bases, and 20 bases lay between the germline ends. DNA of the CDR3: TGCGCCAGCAGCTTGGCGGGGCGGGGGCCCAGCAAGGATACGCAGTATTTT. Encoded protein: CASSLAGRGPSKDTQYF.

The gene calls are TRBV9 and TRBJ2-5; no clear D. Trimming shortened V by 3 bases and J by 4 bases, and 16 bases separated the two germline ends. The germline V gene has CDR1 SGDLS and CDR2 YYNGEE. This CDR3 has 15 residues. DNA for the CDR3: TGTGCCAGCAGCGGGTTCGCGGTGGAGCGAGAGACCCAGTACTTC. Its translation is CASSGFAVERETQYF. The full variable domain, in which reference TRBV9 and TRBJ2-5 provide the parts outside the CDR3, is DSGVTQTPKHLITATGQRVTLRCSPRSGDLSVYWYQQSLDQGLQFLIQYYNGEERAKGNILERFSAQQFPDLHSELNLSSLELGDSALYFCASSGFAVERETQYFGPGTRLLVL.

The chain links TRBV4-1 to TRBJ2-7; unclear D gene. The CDR3 sequence is 15 residues long. CDR1 is MGHRA, CDR2 YSYEKL, per germline. V lost 4 bases and J 0 bases, leaving 13 bases between the germline ends. CDR3 coding DNA: TGCGCCAGCAGCCTTATTCCGACTGACTCCTACGAGCAGTACTTC. Translated: CASSLIPTDSYEQYF.

The V call is TRBV7-6, the J call TRBJ1-1; no reliable D call. There are 17 residues in the CDR3. V lost 3 bases and J 0 bases, leaving 17 bases between the germline ends. Per the germline V gene, CDR1 is SGHVS and CDR2 is FNYEAQ. CDR3 DNA sequence: TGTGCCAGCAGCTTGGGAGAATTCGGACGGGTGAACACTGAAGCTTTCTTT. Translation: CASSLGEFGRVNTEAFF.

The chain couples TRBV6-1 to TRBJ2-3; 9 bases match TRBD2. Germline CDR1 MNHNS, CDR2 SASEGT. The CDR3 is 15 residues long. V shed 5 bases, J shed 2 bases, and the junction held 5 bases outside the gene matches. In nucleotides, the CDR3 is TGTGCCAGCAGTTCTCTAGCGGGGCTCACAGATACGCAGTATTTT. Protein product: CASSSLAGLTDTQYF.

The genes are TRBV9 and TRBJ2-7, with D perhaps matching TRBD2 (7 bases). The germline CDR1 and CDR2 sequences are SGDLS and YYNGEE. V lost 0 bases to trimming and J lost 7 bases, with 11 bases between them. The CDR3 consists of 13 residues. CDR3 residues: CASSVEGGGEQYF. DNA of the CDR3: TGTGCCAGCAGCGTAGAGGGGGGAGGGGAGCAGTACTTC.

This sequence joins TRBV30 and TRBJ1-1; perhaps TRBD1 as D (5 bases). This CDR3 is 13 amino acids long. Germline V gives CDR1 GTSNPN, CDR2 SVGIG (reference sequence). Trimming pared 1 base from V and 1 base from J, leaving 7 bases between. The CDR3 is CAWSGGRNTEAFF. CDR3 coding DNA: TGTGCCTGGAGTGGGGGCAGGAACACTGAAGCTTTCTTT.

V is TRBV10-3 and J is TRBJ2-2, with TRBD2 matching over 7 bases. V shed 1 base, J shed 3 bases, and the junction held 5 bases outside the gene matches. CDR1 is ENHRY, CDR2 SYGVKD, per germline. This CDR3 is built from 16 residues. CDR3 sequence reads: CAISEFGGEYTGELFF. The CDR3 DNA reads TGTGCCATCAGTGAGTTTGGGGGGGAGTACACCGGGGAGCTGTTTTTT.